What follows is one TCR beta chain and its context. Trimming left V 0 bases short and J 1 base short, with 17 bases between. The CDR3 sequence is 19 residues long. CDR1 and CDR2 from the germline V gene are SGDLS and YYNGEE. The data originate from a study of OX40 agonist ivuxolimab in advanced cancers. TCRdb keeps only in-frame clones here, not all; method: immunoSEQ multiplex PCR. The sample has about 58,000 clones, more than 80% seen once. The specimen comprised CD4+ or CD8+ T cells sorted from blood, sampled in a trial of the OX40 agonist ivuxolimab. V gene TRBV9 combines with J gene TRBJ2-6; D is possibly TRBD1 (7 bases). The receptor was derived from an adult with an advanced solid tumor such as melanoma, head and neck, liver or kidney cancer. The CDR3 region is CASSVAARPGGSGANVLTF. In DNA form, the CDR3 reads TGTGCCAGCAGCGTAGCAGCGAGGCCAGGGGGGTCTGGGGCCAACGTCCTGACTTTC.